The sequence of this T cell receptor (beta chain) was determined in a study of human versus mouse CDR3 diversity and MHC coevolution. V lost 2 bases to trimming and J lost 2 bases, with 6 bases between them. The CDR3 spans 13 residues. Germline loops: CDR1 SGDLS, CDR2 YYNGEE. This clone was seen a single time. Its antigen is currently unknown. Sequencing used immunoSEQ multiplex PCR; TCRdb keeps in-frame clones, though not all of them. The table lists tens of thousands of clones, just under 95% of them singletons. Study findings and constraints: In humans, T-cell selection involved 5 or 6 MHC II alleles.

The TCR sequence derives from a person aged 30-69 years in good health. J is TRBJ2-3 and V is TRBV9; no definite D call. Sequencing was done on a sample of naive CD4+ T cells from blood. Stated subset: CD45RO-negative CD62L-positive naive CD4 T cells. CDR3 sequence (DNA): TGTGCCAGCAGCGTCAGGAACACAGATACGCAGTATTTT. The encoded protein is CASSVRNTDTQYF.